This T cell receptor (beta chain) was captured by sequencing in a study of T cell responses to AZD1222 COVID-19 vaccine. Only in-frame clones appear in the TCRdb table, and some are missing; sequencing was by immunoSEQ multiplex PCR. The sample consists of about 130,000 clones, about 88% of them appearing once. Regarding the study as a whole: The donor group comprised mostly white British people and more females; the analysis possibly underestimated clonal diversity.

CDR1 MDHEN and CDR2 SYDVKM come from the germline V gene. CDR3 length equals 17 residues. V lost 1 base and J 0 bases, leaving 15 bases between the germline ends. Comment on this clone: The antigen is undetermined.

The sequence derives from an adult in good health. Source: peripheral blood, taken on day 0 of AZD1222 vaccination. The chain couples TRBV28 to TRBJ1-1, with D perhaps TRBD1 (6 bases). CDR3 sequence: CASSLFYNEGVNTEAFF. CDR3 nucleotide sequence: TGTGCCAGCAGTTTATTTTACAACGAGGGGGTGAACACTGAAGCTTTCTTT.